The 3 T cell receptor beta chains given below trace back to one sample, sequenced in a study of identical twins. TCRdb re-analysed the 5' RACE reads in MiXCR, keeping a single row per CDR3 protein. The table records 700,000 or so distinct CDR3 sequences, roughly 20% of them present only once. These sequences were also reported in another study, on T cells expressing NK-cell markers.

Source material: PBMCs. The receptors here all came from a woman between 18 and 29 years old in good health.

This chain links TRBV2 with TRBJ2-5; TRBD2 matches 8 bases. Per germline, CDR1 SNHLY and CDR2 FYNNEI. V was pared by 4 bases and J by 4 bases, with 5 bases of the junction left unmatched. The CDR3 has 14 residues. CDR3 sequence: CASSVWRGVETQYF. CDR3 sequence (DNA): TGTGCCAGCAGTGTTTGGCGGGGGGTAGAGACCCAGTACTTC.

The V call is TRBV7-2, the J call TRBJ2-5; TRBD2 agrees at 7 bases. V trimming: 1 base; J trimming: 10 bases; junction bases outside the gene matches: 15. Germline V gene sequence: CDR1 SGHTA, CDR2 FQGNSA. There are 16 residues in the CDR3. The CDR3 sequence: CASSLGPVAGSGVQYF. CDR3 in DNA: TGTGCCAGCAGCTTAGGGCCGGTAGCGGGTTCTGGGGTCCAGTACTTC.

The V call is TRBV5-1, the J call TRBJ2-6; D gene ambiguous. Trimming took 2 bases from V and 18 from J, leaving 24 bases between them. CDR1 and CDR2 (germline): SGHRS, YFSETQ. The CDR3 is made up of 15 amino acids. The CDR3 DNA sequence: TGCGCCAGCAGCTTCGTACCCAAACCAGGTGCAGGTCAGACTTTC. It encodes CASSFVPKPGAGQTF.